Here is one TCR beta chain with its context. This record belongs to a study of blood T cell repertoires in COVID-19. At the level of the study: COVID-19 samples, acute and convalescent, were from the United States, Italy and Spain.

Methods used by the authors: Amplification of reference gene primers was used by the study to estimate nucleated cell counts. Some clones are missing from TCRdb's copy, which holds only in-frame ones; the method was immunoSEQ multiplex PCR. V and J calls and clone size are as listed in that table; D and trimming were resolved from the DNA. Seen here are under 200,000 clones, around 83% observed once, and the top ten hold almost 1%. This receptor was taken from a man aged 18 to 30 with acute or convalescent COVID-19. Sequencing was carried out using peripheral blood.

The CDR3 region has the DNA TGTGCCAGCCTCGGGGGGCGAAACACTGAAGCTTTCTTT. The encoded protein is CASLGGRNTEAFF. The chain couples TRBV28 to TRBJ1-1; weak D call: TRBD1 (6 bases). Germline CDR1 reads MDHEN; CDR2 reads SYDVKM. V was clipped by 8 bases and J by 2 bases, with 12 bases between them. The CDR3 has 13 residues.